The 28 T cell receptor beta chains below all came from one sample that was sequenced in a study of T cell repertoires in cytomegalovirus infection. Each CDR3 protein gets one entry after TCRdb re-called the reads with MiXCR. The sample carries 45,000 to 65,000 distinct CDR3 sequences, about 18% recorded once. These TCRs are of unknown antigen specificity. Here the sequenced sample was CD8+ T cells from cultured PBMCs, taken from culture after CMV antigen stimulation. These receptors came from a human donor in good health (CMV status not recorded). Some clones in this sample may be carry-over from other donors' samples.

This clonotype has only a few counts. The CDR3 here is CASSQLLGPRGTGELFF. The CDR3 DNA reads TGCGCCAGCAGTCAACTTTTGGGACCTAGGGGCACCGGGGAGCTGTTTTTT. The chain combines TRBV23-1 with TRBJ2-2, with D perhaps assigned TRBD1 or TRBD2 (5 bases each). TRBV23-1 is sorted into the ORF group, with uncertain function. Trimming took 2 bases from V and 4 from J, leaving 17 bases between them. The CDR3 covers 17 residues.

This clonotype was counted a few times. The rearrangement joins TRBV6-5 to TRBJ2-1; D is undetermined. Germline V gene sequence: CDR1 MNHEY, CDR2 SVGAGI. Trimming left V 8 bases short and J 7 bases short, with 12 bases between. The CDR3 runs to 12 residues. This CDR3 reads CASGTTLNEQFF. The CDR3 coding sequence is TGTGCCAGCGGCACTACACTTAATGAGCAGTTCTTC.

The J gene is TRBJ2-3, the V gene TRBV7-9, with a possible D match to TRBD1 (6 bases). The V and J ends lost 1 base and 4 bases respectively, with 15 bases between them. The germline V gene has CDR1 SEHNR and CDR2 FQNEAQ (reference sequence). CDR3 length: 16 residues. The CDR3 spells CASSLVGSGAPDTQYF. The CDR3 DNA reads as TGTGCCAGCAGCTTAGTTGGGTCAGGGGCCCCAGATACGCAGTATTTT.

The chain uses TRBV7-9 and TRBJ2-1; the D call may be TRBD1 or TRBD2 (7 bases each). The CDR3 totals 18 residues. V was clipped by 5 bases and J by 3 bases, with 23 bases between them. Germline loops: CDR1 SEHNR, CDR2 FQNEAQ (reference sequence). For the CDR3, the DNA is TGTGCCAGCAGCGATCCCGAGGGGGCGGGGGTGATCTACAATGAGCAGTTCTTC. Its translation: CASSDPEGAGVIYNEQFF.

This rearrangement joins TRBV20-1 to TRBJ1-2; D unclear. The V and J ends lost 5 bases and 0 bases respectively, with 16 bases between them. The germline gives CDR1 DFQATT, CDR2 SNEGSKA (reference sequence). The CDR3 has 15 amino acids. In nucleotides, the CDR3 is TGCAGTGCTTTCGTTATCACCGGGGCTAACTATGGCTACACCTTC. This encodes CSAFVITGANYGYTF.

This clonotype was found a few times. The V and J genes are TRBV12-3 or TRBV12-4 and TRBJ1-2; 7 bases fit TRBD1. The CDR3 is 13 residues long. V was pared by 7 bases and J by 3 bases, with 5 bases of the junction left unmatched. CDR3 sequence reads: CASTEDRYYGYTF. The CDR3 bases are TGTGCCAGCACCGAGGACAGGTACTATGGCTACACCTTC.

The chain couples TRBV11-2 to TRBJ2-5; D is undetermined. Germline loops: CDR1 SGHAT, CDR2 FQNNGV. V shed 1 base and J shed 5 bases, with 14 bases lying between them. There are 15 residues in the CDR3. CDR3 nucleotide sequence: TGTGCCAGCAGCTTAGGGGTGCAAAAACGGGAGACCCAGTACTTC. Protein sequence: CASSLGVQKRETQYF. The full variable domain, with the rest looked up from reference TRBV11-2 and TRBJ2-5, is EAGVAQSPRYKIIEKRQSVAFWCNPISGHATLYWYQQILGQGPKLLIQFQNNGVVDDSQLPKDRFSAERLKGVDSTLKIQPAKLEDSAVYLCASSLGVQKRETQYFGPGTRLLVL.

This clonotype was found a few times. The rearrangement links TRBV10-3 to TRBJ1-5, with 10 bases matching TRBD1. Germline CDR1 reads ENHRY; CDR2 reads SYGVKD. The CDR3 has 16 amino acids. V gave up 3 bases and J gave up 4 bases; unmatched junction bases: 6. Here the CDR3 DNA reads TGTGCCATCAGTGACTCGGACAGGGGGGGGAATCAGCCCCAGCATTTT. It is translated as CAISDSDRGGNQPQHF.

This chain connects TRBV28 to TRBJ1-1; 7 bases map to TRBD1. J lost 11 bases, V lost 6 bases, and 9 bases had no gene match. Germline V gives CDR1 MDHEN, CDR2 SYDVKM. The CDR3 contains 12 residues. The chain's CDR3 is CASSAIGGNAFF. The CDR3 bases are TGTGCCAGCAGCGCCATAGGGGGCAATGCTTTCTTT.

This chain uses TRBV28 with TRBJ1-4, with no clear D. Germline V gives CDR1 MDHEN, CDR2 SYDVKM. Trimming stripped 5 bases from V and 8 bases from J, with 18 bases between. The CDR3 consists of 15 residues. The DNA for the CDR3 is TGTGCCAGCAGTCCTACCCTAGGATCGGGGGAAAAACTGTTTTTT. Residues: CASSPTLGSGEKLFF.

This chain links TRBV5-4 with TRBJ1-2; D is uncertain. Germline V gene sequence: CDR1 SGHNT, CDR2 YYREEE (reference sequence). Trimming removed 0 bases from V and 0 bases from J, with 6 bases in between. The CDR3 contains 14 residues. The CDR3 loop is CASSLDRTNYGYTF. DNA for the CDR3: TGTGCCAGCAGCTTGGACAGAACTAACTATGGCTACACCTTC.

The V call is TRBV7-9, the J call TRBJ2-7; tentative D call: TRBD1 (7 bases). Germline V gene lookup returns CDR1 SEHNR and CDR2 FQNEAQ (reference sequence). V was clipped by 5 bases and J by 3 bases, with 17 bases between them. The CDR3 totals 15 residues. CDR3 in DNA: TGTGCCAGCAGCCTCCCAGGGGGGTCGAACTACGAGCAGTACTTC. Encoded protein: CASSLPGGSNYEQYF.

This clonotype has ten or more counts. CDR3: CASSLGAGVTYEQYF. The CDR3, as DNA: TGTGCCAGCAGCTTAGGGGCGGGGGTGACCTACGAGCAGTACTTC. The rearrangement uses TRBV7-6 and TRBJ2-7; 7 nucleotides match TRBD2. CDR3 length: 15 amino acids. V shed 1 base and J 2 bases; nucleotides not matched to a gene: 5. Germline V gene data show CDR1 as SGHVS and CDR2 as FNYEAQ.

CDR3 amino acids: CASSDSGDTDTQYF. CDR3 sequence (DNA): TGTGCCAGCAGCGATAGCGGGGACACAGATACGCAGTATTTT. The rearrangement uses TRBV6-4 and TRBJ2-3; 8 nucleotides agree with TRBD2. V was pared by 6 bases and J by 2 bases, with 4 bases of the junction left unmatched. The CDR3 is 14 amino acids. Per germline, CDR1 MRHNA and CDR2 SNTAGT.

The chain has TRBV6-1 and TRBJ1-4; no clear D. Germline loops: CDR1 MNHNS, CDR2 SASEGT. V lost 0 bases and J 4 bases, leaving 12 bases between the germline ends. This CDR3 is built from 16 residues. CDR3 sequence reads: CASSEASESFNEKLFF. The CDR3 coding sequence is TGTGCCAGCAGTGAAGCGTCGGAATCCTTTAATGAAAAACTGTTTTTT.

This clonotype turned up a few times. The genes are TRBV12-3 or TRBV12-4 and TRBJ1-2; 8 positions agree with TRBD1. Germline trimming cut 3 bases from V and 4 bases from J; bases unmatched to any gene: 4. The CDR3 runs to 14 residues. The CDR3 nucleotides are TGTGCCAGCAGTTTCAGGGGGCTTGCCTATGGCTACACCTTC. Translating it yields CASSFRGLAYGYTF.

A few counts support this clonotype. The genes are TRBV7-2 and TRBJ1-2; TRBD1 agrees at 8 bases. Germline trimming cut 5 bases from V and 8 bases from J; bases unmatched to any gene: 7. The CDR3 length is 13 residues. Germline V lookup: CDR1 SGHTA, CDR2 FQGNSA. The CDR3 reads CASSPDRANGYTF. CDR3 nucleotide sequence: TGTGCCAGCAGCCCGGACAGGGCGAACGGCTACACCTTC.

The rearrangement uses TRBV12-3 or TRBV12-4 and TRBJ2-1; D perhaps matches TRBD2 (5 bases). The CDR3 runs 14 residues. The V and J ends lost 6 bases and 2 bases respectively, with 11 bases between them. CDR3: CASSLGRTYNEQFF. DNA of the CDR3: TGTGCCAGCAGCCTAGGGAGAACCTACAATGAGCAGTTCTTC.

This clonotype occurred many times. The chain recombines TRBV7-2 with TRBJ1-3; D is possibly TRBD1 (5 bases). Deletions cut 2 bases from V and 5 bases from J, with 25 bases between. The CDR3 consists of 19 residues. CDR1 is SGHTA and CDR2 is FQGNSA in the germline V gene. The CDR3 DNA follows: TGTGCCAGCAGCTTATACTCTCGTCACATGGGGGTTTATCGAAACACCATATATTTT. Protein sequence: CASSLYSRHMGVYRNTIYF.

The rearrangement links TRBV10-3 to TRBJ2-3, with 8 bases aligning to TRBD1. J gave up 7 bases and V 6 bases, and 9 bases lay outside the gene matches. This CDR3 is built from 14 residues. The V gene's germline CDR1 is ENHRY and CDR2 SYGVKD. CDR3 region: CAIRGQGQSNTQYF. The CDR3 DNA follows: TGTGCCATCAGAGGACAGGGCCAATCAAATACGCAGTATTTT.

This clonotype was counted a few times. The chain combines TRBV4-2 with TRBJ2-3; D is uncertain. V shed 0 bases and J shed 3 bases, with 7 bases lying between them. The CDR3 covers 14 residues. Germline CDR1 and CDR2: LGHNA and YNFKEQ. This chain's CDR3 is CASSQEKSTDTQYF. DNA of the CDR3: TGTGCCAGCAGCCAAGAGAAGAGTACAGATACGCAGTATTTT.

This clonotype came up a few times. The CDR3 DNA sequence: TGTGCCAGCAACCTCGCGACCACGGAGGGCACTGAAGCTTTCTTT. Encoded protein: CASNLATTEGTEAFF. This chain joins TRBV7-9 and TRBJ1-1, with unresolved D. CDR1 is SEHNR and CDR2 is FQNEAQ in the germline V gene (reference sequence). The V and J ends lost 7 bases and 4 bases respectively, with 19 bases between them. The CDR3 contains 15 residues. The variable domain in full, completed from reference TRBV7-9 and TRBJ1-1, reads DTGVSQNPRHKITKRGQNVTFRCDPISEHNRLYWYRQTLGQGPEFLTYFQNEAQLEKSRLLSDRFSAERPKGSFSTLEIQRTEQGDSAMYLCASNLATTEGTEAFFGQGTRLTVV.

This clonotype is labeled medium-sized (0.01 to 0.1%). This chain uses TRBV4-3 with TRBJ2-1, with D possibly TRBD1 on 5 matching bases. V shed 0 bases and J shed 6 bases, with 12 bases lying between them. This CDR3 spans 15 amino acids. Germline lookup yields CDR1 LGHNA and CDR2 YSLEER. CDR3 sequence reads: CASSQDVPDTNEQFF. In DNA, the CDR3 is TGCGCCAGCAGCCAAGACGTTCCGGACACCAATGAGCAGTTCTTC.

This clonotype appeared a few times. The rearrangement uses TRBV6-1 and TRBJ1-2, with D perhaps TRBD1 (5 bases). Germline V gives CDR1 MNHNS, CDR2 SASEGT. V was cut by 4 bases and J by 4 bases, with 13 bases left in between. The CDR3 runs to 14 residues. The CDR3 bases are TGTGCCAGCAGTGGATTTGACAGTGTCTATGGCTACACCTTC. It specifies CASSGFDSVYGYTF.

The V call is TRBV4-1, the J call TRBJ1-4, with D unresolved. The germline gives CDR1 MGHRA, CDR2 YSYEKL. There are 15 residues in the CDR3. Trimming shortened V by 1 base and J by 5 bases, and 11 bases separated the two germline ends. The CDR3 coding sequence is TGCGCCAGCAGCCAAGGGGAACAGTTCAATGAAAAACTGTTTTTT. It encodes CASSQGEQFNEKLFF.

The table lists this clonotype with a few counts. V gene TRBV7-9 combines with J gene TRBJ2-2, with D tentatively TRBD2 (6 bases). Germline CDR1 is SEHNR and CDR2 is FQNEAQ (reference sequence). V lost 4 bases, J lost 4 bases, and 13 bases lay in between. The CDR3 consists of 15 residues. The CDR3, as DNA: TGTGCCAGCAGCTCGACCGGGACTCTCACCGGGGAGCTGTTTTTT. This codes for CASSSTGTLTGELFF. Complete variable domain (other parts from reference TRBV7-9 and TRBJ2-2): DTGVSQNPRHKITKRGQNVTFRCDPISEHNRLYWYRQTLGQGPEFLTYFQNEAQLEKSRLLSDRFSAERPKGSFSTLEIQRTEQGDSAMYLCASSSTGTLTGELFFGEGSRLTVL.

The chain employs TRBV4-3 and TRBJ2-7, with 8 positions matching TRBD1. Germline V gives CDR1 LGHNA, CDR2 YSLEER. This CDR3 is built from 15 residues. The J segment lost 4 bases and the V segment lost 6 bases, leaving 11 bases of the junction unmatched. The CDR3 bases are TGCGCCAGCAGTCCCGGACAGGGAGGTGGGTACGAGCAGTACTTC. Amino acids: CASSPGQGGGYEQYF.

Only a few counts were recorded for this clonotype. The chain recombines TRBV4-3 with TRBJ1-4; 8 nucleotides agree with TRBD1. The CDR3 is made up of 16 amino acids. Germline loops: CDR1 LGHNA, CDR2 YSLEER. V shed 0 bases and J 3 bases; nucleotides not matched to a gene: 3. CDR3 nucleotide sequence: TGCGCCAGCAGCCAAGATGAACAGGGGGCTAATGAAAAACTGTTTTTT. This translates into CASSQDEQGANEKLFF.